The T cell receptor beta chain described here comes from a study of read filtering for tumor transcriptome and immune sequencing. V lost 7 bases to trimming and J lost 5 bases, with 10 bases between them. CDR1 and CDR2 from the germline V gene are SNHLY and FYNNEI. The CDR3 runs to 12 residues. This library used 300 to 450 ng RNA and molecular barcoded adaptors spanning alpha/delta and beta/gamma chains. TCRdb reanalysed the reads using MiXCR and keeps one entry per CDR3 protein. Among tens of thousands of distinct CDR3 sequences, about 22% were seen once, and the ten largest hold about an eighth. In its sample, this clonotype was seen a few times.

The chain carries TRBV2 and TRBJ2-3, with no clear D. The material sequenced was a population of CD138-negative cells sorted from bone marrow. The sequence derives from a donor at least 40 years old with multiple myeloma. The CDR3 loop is CASTFERDTQYF. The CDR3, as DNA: TGTGCCAGCACCTTTGAAAGAGATACGCAGTATTTT.